This T cell receptor beta chain was sequenced during a study of blood T cell repertoires in COVID-19. Overall study: Acute and convalescent COVID-19 samples came from the United States, Italy and Spain.

Germline V gene lookup returns CDR1 MDHEN and CDR2 SYDVKM. CDR3 length: 16 residues. Trimming at V came to 1 base and at J to 3 bases, leaving 7 bases not matched to a gene. Profiled with immunoSEQ multiplex PCR; TCRdb holds only in-frame clones, not every one. The table shows 20,000 to 30,000 clones, with 90% occurring only once. The receptor was isolated from a woman in her sixties with active COVID-19. Sequencing used peripheral blood. The rearrangement uses TRBV28 and TRBJ2-7; TRBD2 matches at 9 bases. In DNA, the CDR3 is TGTGCCAGCAGTTTATCCTTAGCGGGAGTCATCTACGAGCAGTACTTC. It encodes CASSLSLAGVIYEQYF.